The 27 T cell receptor beta chains presented below share a single source sample, sequenced in a study of shared clonotypes between healthy human individuals. Naive-designated CD8 cells lacked CD45RO, were positively enriched for CCR7, and omitted terminally differentiated effector memory CD45RA+ cells. The protocol was immunoSEQ multiplex PCR, while the TCRdb copy is restricted to in-frame clones and leaves out a portion. The data hold about 2.2 million clones, with roughly 93% observed a single time. What was sequenced was naive CD8+ T cells from PBMCs. The receptors stem from a man younger than 35 in good health. Some clones in this sample may be carry-over from other donors' samples.

The chain carries TRBV7-9 and TRBJ2-2, with 9 bases that match TRBD1. The trim removed 4 bases at V and 7 bases at J, leaving 13 bases unmatched. CDR3 size: 17 residues. The V gene's germline CDR1 is SEHNR and CDR2 FQNEAQ (reference sequence). The CDR3 is CASSSSRTGVINGELFF. As DNA, the CDR3 is TGTGCCAGCAGCTCCTCTAGGACAGGGGTTATCAACGGGGAGCTGTTTTTT.

This chain links TRBV15 with TRBJ2-7, with D tentatively TRBD1 (6 bases). Germline loops: CDR1 LNHNV, CDR2 YYDKDF (reference sequence). V was trimmed by 5 bases and J by 0 bases, leaving 14 bases between them. The CDR3 is 15 residues long. The CDR3 reads CATSSGASYSYEQYF. In DNA, the CDR3 is TGTGCCACCAGCTCAGGGGCCTCCTACTCCTACGAGCAGTACTTC.

CDR3 sequence (DNA): TGTGCCAGCGTAGGTCAGCCCCAGCATTTT. Amino acids: CASVGQPQHF. The V and J genes are TRBV21-1 and TRBJ1-5. TRBV21-1 is an annotated pseudogene. This CDR3 is built from 10 residues.

The chain has TRBV11-3 and TRBJ2-1, with D maybe TRBD1 (5 bases). Germline V lookup: CDR1 SGHNT, CDR2 YENEEA. The CDR3 is 13 residues long. Trimming stripped 4 bases from V and 10 bases from J, with 14 bases between. CDR3 region: CASSSDGHYEQFF. The CDR3 nucleotides are TGTGCCAGCAGCTCGGACGGACACTACGAGCAGTTCTTC.

The chain couples TRBV30 to TRBJ2-1; 8 positions match TRBD2. Per the germline V gene, CDR1 is GTSNPN and CDR2 is SVGIG (reference sequence). The CDR3 extends over 14 amino acids. With V trimmed by 3 bases and J by 7 bases, 8 bases remained unmatched. The CDR3 coding sequence is TGTGCCTGGAGCCTTACCGGGGGGGTGAATGAGCAGTTCTTC. It specifies CAWSLTGGVNEQFF.

This sequence joins TRBV19 and TRBJ2-7; D might be TRBD1 (5 bases). Trimming removed 0 bases from V and 3 bases from J, with 9 bases in between. This CDR3 comprises 14 residues. Per germline, CDR1 LNHDA and CDR2 SQIVND (reference sequence). CDR3: CASSIDVGLYEQYF. The CDR3 DNA follows: TGTGCCAGTAGTATAGACGTGGGGCTCTACGAGCAGTACTTC.

V usage is TRBV10-3 and J usage is TRBJ2-7, with TRBD1 identical over 8 bases. The V segment lost 9 bases and the J segment 0 bases; nucleotides outside the gene matches: 7. This CDR3 is 14 amino acids long. Germline CDR1 reads ENHRY; CDR2 reads SYGVKD. CDR3 protein: CAIQDRGASYEQYF. CDR3 nucleotide sequence: TGTGCCATACAAGACAGGGGAGCCTCCTACGAGCAGTACTTC.

V and J are TRBV13 and TRBJ1-2, with 12 bases that match TRBD1. Germline V gene lookup returns CDR1 PRHDT and CDR2 FYEKMQ (reference sequence). The ends lost 4 bases at V and 8 bases at J; junction bases unmatched: 5. The CDR3 extends over 14 amino acids. As DNA, the CDR3 is TGTGCCAGCAGCTGGGGACAGGGGGCTGTCGGCTACACCTTC. Translated: CASSWGQGAVGYTF.

The rearrangement uses TRBV7-2 and TRBJ1-2, with no clear D. This CDR3 has 13 residues. The germline gives CDR1 SGHTA, CDR2 FQGNSA. V lost 4 bases, J lost 4 bases, and 10 bases lay in between. DNA for the CDR3: TGTGCCAGCAGCTCGAGAAGGAGCTATGGCTACACCTTC. Protein product: CASSSRRSYGYTF.

CDR3 sequence: CASRGASANYGYTF. The CDR3 DNA follows: TGTGCCAGCAGGGGCGCCTCCGCTAACTATGGCTACACCTTC. The chain joins TRBV21-1 to TRBJ1-2; the table's D call TRBD1 went unverified against the DNA. TRBV21-1 corresponds to a pseudogene. There are 14 residues in the CDR3.

This sequence joins TRBV27 and TRBJ1-2; a possible D gene is TRBD1 (6 bases). Trimming pared 5 bases from V and 2 bases from J, leaving 21 bases between. Germline V CDR1 and CDR2: MNHEY, SMNVEV (reference sequence). This CDR3 contains 17 residues. CDR3 residues: CASSDSRGGSRNYGYTF. DNA for the CDR3: TGTGCCAGCAGTGACTCGCGCGGGGGCTCCAGGAACTATGGCTACACCTTC.

V gene TRBV7-8 combines with J gene TRBJ1-2; unclear D gene. The CDR3 runs 14 residues. V was clipped by 5 bases and J by 5 bases, with 15 bases between them. The germline gives CDR1 SGHVS, CDR2 FQNEAQ. CDR3 nucleotide sequence: TGTGCCAGCAGCGGGCTGCCGATGGGGTATGGCTACACCTTC. This translates into CASSGLPMGYGYTF.

This chain joins TRBV28 and TRBJ2-7; 8 bases are shared with TRBD2. The length of the CDR3 is 15 residues. Germline values: CDR1 MDHEN, CDR2 SYDVKM. V dropped 5 bases and J dropped 4; count of bases not matched to a gene: 10. CDR3 residues: CASSPPGTSTYEQYF. In DNA form, the CDR3 reads TGTGCCAGCAGTCCCCCCGGGACTAGTACTTACGAGCAGTACTTC.

This clone was counted a single time. The chain is built from TRBV27 and TRBJ2-1; 13 bases are a match to TRBD2. The CDR3 has 15 amino acids. Germline CDR1 and CDR2: MNHEY and SMNVEV (reference sequence). Trimming at V came to 3 bases and at J to 4 bases, leaving 0 bases not matched to a gene. CDR3 sequence reads: CASSLTSGRYNEQFF. For the CDR3, the DNA is TGTGCCAGCAGTTTGACTAGCGGGAGGTACAATGAGCAGTTCTTC.

This clone was observed a single time. The rearrangement links TRBV4-1 to TRBJ1-5; 9 nucleotides agree with TRBD1. Germline V gene data show CDR1 as MGHRA and CDR2 as YSYEKL. The V segment lost 4 bases and the J segment 2 bases; nucleotides outside the gene matches: 6. The CDR3 loop spans 16 amino acids. The CDR3 DNA follows: TGCGCCAGCAGCCGGGGACAGGGAGGAGGCAATCAGCCCCAGCATTTT. It yields the protein CASSRGQGGGNQPQHF.

This chain links TRBV27 with TRBJ1-1; possibly TRBD1 for D (6 bases). Trimming stripped 3 bases from V and 4 bases from J, with 18 bases between. The CDR3 has 16 residues. Germline loops: CDR1 MNHEY, CDR2 SMNVEV (reference sequence). Written as DNA, the CDR3 is TGTGCCAGCAGTTTCTCCAGTCGGGGGGCTGGCACTGAAGCTTTCTTT. This codes for CASSFSSRGAGTEAFF.

This clone was counted between two and nine times. CDR3 residues: CASSPDRGRVAEAFF. CDR3 nucleotides: TGTGCCAGCAGCCCGGACAGGGGACGGGTGGCTGAAGCTTTCTTT. V and J are TRBV5-6 and TRBJ1-1; the match to TRBD1 covers 9 bases. The CDR3 loop spans 15 amino acids. V was pared by 4 bases and J by 6 bases, with 10 bases of the junction left unmatched. Germline CDR1 is SGHDT and CDR2 is YYEEEE.

V gene TRBV11-2 combines with J gene TRBJ1-1, with a possible D match to TRBD1 (6 bases). Germline CDR1 is SGHAT and CDR2 is FQNNGV. This CDR3 has 15 amino acids. Between the trimmed V and J ends, which lost 1 base and 4 bases, there was a span of 13 bases. For the CDR3, the DNA is TGTGCCAGCAGCTTAGGGCAGGGGTGGATCACTGAAGCTTTCTTT. Amino acid sequence: CASSLGQGWITEAFF.

The chain carries TRBV14 and TRBJ2-1, with 7 bases aligning to TRBD2. This CDR3 is built from 17 residues. With V trimmed by 3 bases and J by 5 bases, 13 bases remained unmatched. Germline V gene sequence: CDR1 SGHDN, CDR2 FVKESK. Written as DNA, the CDR3 is TGTGCCAGCAGCCAGCAGTTCCTAGCGGAAATTCACAATGAGCAGTTCTTC. As protein: CASSQQFLAEIHNEQFF.

V usage is TRBV7-3 and J usage is TRBJ2-3, with 8 bases that match TRBD2. The CDR3 contains 15 residues. The V and J ends lost 1 base and 3 bases, in that order; junction bases with no gene match: 3. Germline CDR1 is SGHTA and CDR2 is FQGTGA. The chain's CDR3 is CASSLIAGGTDTQYF. The CDR3 nucleotides are TGTGCCAGCAGCTTAATCGCGGGAGGAACAGATACGCAGTATTTT.

The CDR3 here is CAIISGLDSRTQYF. In DNA form, the CDR3 reads TGTGCCATCATCTCGGGCCTGGATTCCCGTACGCAGTATTTT. The chain is built from TRBV10-3 and TRBJ2-3; D gene ambiguous. The CDR3 totals 14 residues. Trimming pared 7 bases from V and 8 bases from J, leaving 19 bases between. CDR1 ENHRY and CDR2 SYGVKD come from the germline V gene.

The chain uses TRBV7-6 and TRBJ2-5; TRBD2 matches at 8 bases. Germline CDR1 and CDR2: SGHVS and FNYEAQ. The CDR3 is 18 amino acids. Unmatched junction bases numbered 16, after V lost 5 bases and J lost 2 bases. The CDR3 sequence: CASSPRLARRVGQETQYF. In DNA, the CDR3 is TGTGCCAGCAGCCCCAGACTAGCGCGGAGAGTGGGACAAGAGACCCAGTACTTC.

This chain connects TRBV9 to TRBJ2-1; 13 nucleotides agree with TRBD2. The germline V gene has CDR1 SGDLS and CDR2 YYNGEE. The CDR3 consists of 14 residues. V was clipped by 0 bases and J by 15 bases; unmatched bases: 6. Here the CDR3 DNA reads TGTGCCAGCAGCGTAGTAGGGACTAGCGGGAATGTGTTCTTC. It yields the protein CASSVVGTSGNVFF.

The CDR3 DNA is TGTGCCAGCAGCCAAGATAAGGAGACCCAGTACTTC. It specifies CASSQDKETQYF. The chain joins TRBV4-2 to TRBJ2-5; D gene unclear. CDR1 is LGHNA, CDR2 YNFKEQ, per germline. This CDR3 has 12 amino acids. The V end lost 0 bases, the J end lost 5 bases, and 4 bases lay between the germline ends.

This chain joins TRBV2 and TRBJ2-5, with a possible D match to TRBD2 (6 bases). Germline CDR1 and CDR2: SNHLY and FYNNEI. The CDR3 loop spans 14 amino acids. Trimming cost V 4 bases and J 5 bases, with 14 bases left between them. Here the CDR3 DNA reads TGTGCCAGCAGTGGCGGGGACTTATGGGAGACCCAGTACTTC. Its translation: CASSGGDLWETQYF.

CDR3 amino acids: CASSLLRLYEQYF. The CDR3 nucleotides read TGTGCCAGCAGTTTATTGAGACTCTACGAGCAGTACTTC. V gene TRBV28 combines with J gene TRBJ2-7; no firm D call. The germline CDR1 and CDR2 sequences are MDHEN and SYDVKM. This CDR3 has 13 amino acids. The V end was cut by 1 base, the J end by 3 bases, with 7 bases between.

The chain has TRBV4-1 and TRBJ2-7; tentatively, D is TRBD2 (6 bases). The CDR3 covers 14 residues. The V and J ends lost 1 base and 0 bases respectively, with 7 bases between them. Germline CDR1 and CDR2: MGHRA and YSYEKL. CDR3 loop: CASSQGGTSYEQYF. The CDR3 DNA follows: TGCGCCAGCAGCCAAGGCGGGACCTCCTACGAGCAGTACTTC.